Included here is one T cell receptor (beta chain) sequence, with context. This CDR3 has 15 amino acids. V shed 10 bases and J shed 3 bases, with 18 bases lying between them. CDR1 and CDR2 from the germline V gene are SGHVT and SQSDAQ. The sample is drawn from a study of preoperative IRX-2 immunotherapy in early breast cancer. Stated treatment: preoperative locoregional IRX-2 cytokine immunotherapy. Samples came from a phase Ib trial of preoperative locoregional IRX-2 cytokine immunotherapy. Data came from immunoSEQ multiplex PCR; TCRdb stores just in-frame clones and leaves some out. This sample yields approximately 98,000 clones, of which 80% to 90% are seen a single time; about 2.1% belongs to the top ten.

The input for sequencing was tumor tissue, taken after IRX-2 immunotherapy. This receptor was obtained from a human donor with breast cancer. The J gene is TRBJ1-4, the V gene TRBV7-4; TRBD1 might be the D (6 bases). This chain's CDR3 is CATQQGRGANEKLFF. CDR3 in DNA: TGTGCCACCCAACAGGGCCGGGGGGCTAATGAAAAACTGTTTTTT.